A selection of T cell receptor beta chains follows, all from one sample in a study of T cell responses to AZD1222 COVID-19 vaccine. TCRdb's copy holds only in-frame clones and misses some; the assay was immunoSEQ multiplex PCR. The sample consists of approximately 140,000 clones, roughly 90% of them appearing once. Sequenced material: peripheral blood, taken on day 0 of AZD1222 vaccination. The source of these receptors is an adult in good health. Each CDR3 is given with its conserved first and last residue. D genes are given only for firm matches. Clone size is stated in some rows and not others, as once, few, many or a class when expanded.

d_call j_call v_call clone_size cdr3_aa cdr3_nt
NA TRBJ1-5 TRBV3-1/TRBV3-2 NA CASSQGGNNQPQHF TGTGCCAGCAGCCAAGGGGGAAACAATCAGCCCCAGCATTTT
TRBD1 TRBJ1-2 TRBV6-1 NA CASSFRTGANYGYTF TGTGCCAGCAGTTTTCGGACAGGAGCTAACTATGGCTACACCTTC
NA TRBJ2-7 TRBV28 few CASSLVESVSYEQYF TGTGCCAGCAGTTTAGTTGAGTCGGTATCCTACGAGCAGTACTTC
NA TRBJ1-2 TRBV3-1/TRBV3-2 NA CASSQVKGYGYTF TGTGCCAGCAGCCAAGTGAAGGGGTATGGCTACACCTTC
NA TRBJ1-2 TRBV19 NA CASTMAGGDYTF TGTGCCAGTACGATGGCGGGGGGGGACTACACCTTC
NA TRBJ1-1 TRBV10-2 NA CASSESNTTPNTEAFF TGCGCCAGCAGTGAGAGTAACACCACTCCGAACACTGAAGCTTTCTTT
NA TRBJ1-2 TRBV7-8 once CASSFPTANYGYTF TGTGCCAGCAGCTTTCCGACAGCGAACTATGGCTACACCTTC
NA TRBJ1-4 TRBV19 NA CASSIPTATNEKLFF TGTGCCAGTAGTATTCCGACCGCAACTAATGAAAAACTGTTTTTT
TRBD2 TRBJ2-1 TRBV7-3 NA CASSLKGLAGYNEQFF TGTGCCAGCAGCCTCAAGGGTCTAGCGGGATACAATGAGCAGTTCTTC
NA TRBJ2-2 TRBV9 NA CASSVASVGFTTGELFF TGTGCCAGCAGCGTAGCGTCTGTGGGATTCACTACCGGGGAGCTGTTTTTT
NA TRBJ1-1 TRBV4-3 NA CASSQSTVNTEAFF TGCGCCAGCAGCCAATCTACGGTGAACACTGAAGCTTTCTTT
NA TRBJ2-3 TRBV21-1 NA CASSYDREFSTDTQYF TGTGCCAGCAGCTACGACAGGGAATTTAGCACAGATACGCAGTATTTT
NA TRBJ1-5 TRBV7-2 NA CASSFWGAPSQPQHF TGTGCCAGCAGCTTCTGGGGGGCGCCGAGTCAGCCCCAGCATTTT
NA TRBJ1-1 TRBV5-1 NA CASTEQVQGNTEAFF TGCGCCAGCACCGAACAGGTACAGGGGAACACTGAAGCTTTCTTT